This paragraph reports one T cell receptor beta chain. Its antigen is undetermined. Clones were sequenced by immunoSEQ multiplex PCR, and TCRdb holds only the in-frame ones, with some missing. The sample lists roughly 100,000 clones, around 90% seen once, with approximately 0.069% in the top ten. These data come from a study of graft-versus-host responses after intestinal transplantation. Study-wide background: All recipients were transplanted with multivisceral, liver-intestinal, or isolated intestinal grafts. The whole recipient group had anti-thymocyte globulin induction followed by tacrolimus and steroids for roughly 3 years.

Germline CDR1 is SEHNR and CDR2 is FQNEAQ (reference sequence). The CDR3 runs 17 residues. With 1 base clipped from V and 0 bases from J, the junction kept 6 bases outside the gene matches. V gene TRBV7-9 combines with J gene TRBJ2-7, with 10 nucleotides matching TRBD2. The sequenced sample was unstimulated CD8+ T cells sorted from spleen or lymph node cells, obtained before transplant. The clonotype comes from a human donor who was the organ donor for an intestinal transplant. CDR3 nucleotides: TGTGCCAGCAGCTTAGGGCGGACTAGCGGCTCCTCCTACGAGCAGTACTTC. This codes for CASSLGRTSGSSYEQYF.